These T cell receptor beta chains were read from a single sample in a study of blood T cell repertoires in COVID-19. The data were produced by immunoSEQ multiplex PCR, yet TCRdb's version contains in-frame clones alone and is incomplete. The profile shows around 160,000 clones, over 75% of them singletons. Sequenced input: PBMCs or T cells enriched from blood (not recorded which). These receptors all come from a man in his fifties who had recovered from COVID-19. CDR3s include the opening cysteine and the closing phenylalanine or tryptophan. D genes are given only for firm matches. Not all rows give a size; the values are once, few, many and, for expanded clones, a class.

V: TRBV13
D: -
J: TRBJ1-2
size: once
DNA: TGTGCCAGCAGCTTAGGCACAGTAGGATCCTATGGCTACACCTTC
CDR3: CASSLGTVGSYGYTF

V: TRBV2
D: -
J: TRBJ1-4
size: -
DNA: TGTGCCAGCAGTCCAGGAACTGCAACTAATGAAAAACTGTTTTTT
CDR3: CASSPGTATNEKLFF

V: TRBV5-4
D: TRBD1
J: TRBJ2-2
size: -
DNA: TGTGCCAGCAGCAATCCAACCGGGACAGGGGGCACCGGGGAGCTGTTTTTT
CDR3: CASSNPTGTGGTGELFF

V: TRBV7-3
D: TRBD1
J: TRBJ2-1
size: -
DNA: TGTGCCAGCAGCTTAACGGGTCAGGGGGCGAGCTCCTACAATGAGCAGTTCTTC
CDR3: CASSLTGQGASSYNEQFF

V: TRBV25-1
D: TRBD2
J: TRBJ2-1
size: few
DNA: TGTGCCAGCTTCCGGGACAAAGCCGGGACTAGCGGGATTGTCTTTGAGTTCTTC
CDR3: CASFRDKAGTSGIVFEFF

V: TRBV3-1/TRBV3-2
D: -
J: TRBJ1-2
size: -
DNA: TGTGCCAGCAGCTGGAGGGGAGGAACTAACTATGGCTACACCTTC
CDR3: CASSWRGGTNYGYTF

V: TRBV2
D: TRBD1
J: TRBJ1-2
size: -
DNA: TGTGCCAGCAGTGTCGGGACAGGGAACTATGGCTACACCTTC
CDR3: CASSVGTGNYGYTF

V: TRBV3-1/TRBV3-2
D: -
J: TRBJ1-1
size: -
DNA: TGTGCCAGCACGCGAGATATGAACACTGAAGCTTTCTTT
CDR3: CASTRDMNTEAFF

V: TRBV2
D: TRBD2
J: TRBJ2-1
size: -
DNA: TGTGCCAGCAGTGACCCCATTGGGCGGGGGTTTGACAATGAGCAGTTCTTC
CDR3: CASSDPIGRGFDNEQFF

V: TRBV19
D: TRBD1
J: TRBJ2-1
size: -
DNA: TGTGCCAGTTCGGTTAGGGGGCTAATGTTGTACAATGAGCAGTTCTTC
CDR3: CASSVRGLMLYNEQFF

V: TRBV28
D: -
J: TRBJ1-5
size: -
DNA: TGTGCCAGCAACGGAAACAGGGCCGTTGATCAGCCCCAGCATTTT
CDR3: CASNGNRAVDQPQHF

V: TRBV28
D: TRBD1
J: TRBJ1-1
size: -
DNA: TGTGCCAGCAGTTCTACGGGACAGAAGAACACTGAAGCTTTCTTT
CDR3: CASSSTGQKNTEAFF

V: TRBV19
D: TRBD2
J: TRBJ2-5
size: -
DNA: TGTGCCAGTAGTAAGACTAGCGGGAGTGGTGAGACCCAGTACTTC
CDR3: CASSKTSGSGETQYF

V: TRBV19
D: -
J: TRBJ1-6
size: -
DNA: TGTGCCAGTAGTATCGGGACAAACAATTCACCCCTCCACTTT
CDR3: CASSIGTNNSPLHF

V: TRBV6-5
D: -
J: TRBJ2-7
size: -
DNA: TGTGCCAGCACCCTAAGGCGGGACAGCAGATACGAGCAGTACTTC
CDR3: CASTLRRDSRYEQYF

V: TRBV19
D: TRBD2
J: TRBJ2-1
size: -
DNA: TGTGCCAGTAGTATGGTCGGGACTAGCGGCCGAAGCTCCTACAATGAGCAGTTCTTC
CDR3: CASSMVGTSGRSSYNEQFF

V: TRBV6-5
D: TRBD2
J: TRBJ2-3
size: -
DNA: TGTGCCAGCAGTTCCTTGAGCGGGGTTGAGGCGCAGTATTTT
CDR3: CASSSLSGVEAQYF

V: TRBV6-6
D: TRBD1
J: TRBJ1-3
size: -
DNA: TGTGCCAGCAGTCGACGGACAGGCATCTCTGGAAACACCATATATTTT
CDR3: CASSRRTGISGNTIYF

V: TRBV24-1
D: TRBD1
J: TRBJ1-4
size: -
DNA: TGTGCCACCAGTGACCCCCGGACAGGCGAAAAACTGTTTTTT
CDR3: CATSDPRTGEKLFF

V: TRBV2
D: -
J: TRBJ2-2
size: once
DNA: TGTGCCAGCAGTGAAGCCCTGGCGGTCGCGAACACCGGGGAGCTGTTTTTT
CDR3: CASSEALAVANTGELFF

V: TRBV5-4
D: TRBD2
J: TRBJ2-5
size: once
DNA: TGTGCCAGCAGCTTGGACCCTAGCGGGGGTGTCCAAGAGACCCAGTACTTC
CDR3: CASSLDPSGGVQETQYF

V: TRBV25-1
D: -
J: TRBJ2-7
size: -
DNA: TGTGCCAGCAGTGGCCGCATCTTACTCAGGGGAGGGGAGCAGTACTTC
CDR3: CASSGRILLRGGEQYF

V: TRBV5-1
D: TRBD1
J: TRBJ1-3
size: -
DNA: TGCGCCAGCAGCTTGGGTGCAGGGGGCAATGGAAACACCATATATTTT
CDR3: CASSLGAGGNGNTIYF

V: TRBV24-1
D: -
J: TRBJ2-3
size: -
DNA: TGTGCCACCAGTGATTTAGGCGAAGGAGAAATCACAGATACGCAGTATTTT
CDR3: CATSDLGEGEITDTQYF

V: TRBV20-1
D: TRBD1
J: TRBJ2-1
size: -
DNA: TGCAGTGCTAGTGTAGCCGGGACAGGGAGAGAGCAGTTCTTC
CDR3: CSASVAGTGREQFF

V: TRBV10-3
D: -
J: TRBJ2-7
size: -
DNA: TGTGCCATCAACTCCCCGAGCTCCTACGAGCAGTACTTC
CDR3: CAINSPSSYEQYF

V: TRBV5-1
D: -
J: TRBJ1-3
size: -
DNA: TGCGCCAGCAGGCTCGGTACCGGGGGAAACACCATATATTTT
CDR3: CASRLGTGGNTIYF

V: TRBV7-9
D: -
J: TRBJ1-4
size: -
DNA: TGTGCCAGCAGCTTAGCTGCAGGGGTCGAGGAAAAACTGTTTTTT
CDR3: CASSLAAGVEEKLFF

V: TRBV28
D: TRBD2
J: TRBJ2-3
size: few
DNA: TGTGCCAGCAGTGTCCGAGCGGGGTCTAACACAGATACGCAGTATTTT
CDR3: CASSVRAGSNTDTQYF

V: TRBV28
D: TRBD1
J: TRBJ2-7
size: few
DNA: TGTGCCAGCAGTTTGCTTGGACAGGGCCGAGTCCACGAGCAGTACTTC
CDR3: CASSLLGQGRVHEQYF

V: TRBV18
D: -
J: TRBJ1-2
size: few
DNA: TGTGCCAGCTCACCACCGGTACAGGGTCCTTATGGCTACACCTTC
CDR3: CASSPPVQGPYGYTF

V: TRBV6-1
D: -
J: TRBJ1-1
size: -
DNA: TGTGCCAGCAGTGAAACGCCGGGGACTGAAGCTTTCTTT
CDR3: CASSETPGTEAFF

V: TRBV3-1/TRBV3-2
D: -
J: TRBJ2-5
size: -
DNA: TGTGCCAGCAGCCATGGGGGGCAAGAGACCCAGTACTTC
CDR3: CASSHGGQETQYF

V: TRBV6-1
D: TRBD1
J: TRBJ1-4
size: -
DNA: TGTGCCAGCAGTGAAAATCCCAGGGGGCGGGAAAAACTGTTTTTT
CDR3: CASSENPRGREKLFF

V: TRBV27
D: -
J: TRBJ2-7
size: -
DNA: TGTGCCAGCGCGTCGGACACCCCACTCTACGAGCAGTACTTC
CDR3: CASASDTPLYEQYF

V: TRBV24-1
D: -
J: TRBJ2-1
size: -
DNA: TGTGCCACCAGTGATGCGCGGGGGCGCGAGAACAATGAGCAGTTCTTC
CDR3: CATSDARGRENNEQFF

V: TRBV7-6
D: TRBD1
J: TRBJ1-4
size: few
DNA: TGTGCCAGCAGCGGACAGGGGCGCGCTAATGAAAAACTGTTTTTT
CDR3: CASSGQGRANEKLFF

V: TRBV7-8
D: -
J: TRBJ1-5
size: -
DNA: TGTGCCAGCAGCTTAGCCAGGGATAGGAGCAATCAGCCCCAGCATTTT
CDR3: CASSLARDRSNQPQHF

V: TRBV7-9
D: -
J: TRBJ1-4
size: -
DNA: TGTGCCAGCAGCTTAGCACAGAAAGATAATGAAAAACTGTTTTTT
CDR3: CASSLAQKDNEKLFF

V: TRBV29-1
D: -
J: TRBJ1-2
size: -
DNA: TGCAGCGTTGAAGCAGAGGATGGCTACACCTTC
CDR3: CSVEAEDGYTF

V: TRBV28
D: -
J: TRBJ1-1
size: -
DNA: TGTGCCAGCAGTTCCCCTTTTGTCACTTCGGGGGCTTTCTTT
CDR3: CASSSPFVTSGAFF

V: TRBV4-2
D: TRBD1
J: TRBJ2-5
size: -
DNA: TGTGCCAGCAGCCAGTCGACAGGGGGCGGCCAAGAGACCCAGTACTTC
CDR3: CASSQSTGGGQETQYF

V: TRBV30
D: -
J: TRBJ1-2
size: -
DNA: TGTGCCTGGAGTTTAGGAGTAGGCTATGGCTACACCTTC
CDR3: CAWSLGVGYGYTF

V: TRBV2
D: -
J: TRBJ1-4
size: few
DNA: TGTGCCAGCAGGTTTACAGGCTCTGGTAATGAAAAACTGTTTTTT
CDR3: CASRFTGSGNEKLFF

V: TRBV3-1/TRBV3-2
D: TRBD2
J: TRBJ2-7
size: -
DNA: TGTGCCAGCAGTTCGACTAGCGGAGACTACGAGCAGTACTTC
CDR3: CASSSTSGDYEQYF

V: TRBV4-2
D: TRBD1
J: TRBJ1-5
size: -
DNA: TGTGCCAGCAGCCGAGGACAGGATCAGCCCCAGCATTTT
CDR3: CASSRGQDQPQHF

V: TRBV27
D: -
J: TRBJ1-2
size: -
DNA: TGTGCCAGCAGTTTCCTGGGAAGGGGGTGGGATGGCTACACCTTC
CDR3: CASSFLGRGWDGYTF

V: TRBV6-5
D: -
J: TRBJ1-1
size: -
DNA: TGTGCCAGCAGTTACTCGGACAAGCTTAGGGCTTTCTTT
CDR3: CASSYSDKLRAFF